The 21 T cell receptor beta chains in this list originate from one sample, sequenced in a study of blood T cell repertoires in COVID-19 (dated by TCRdb to the early 2020s). The receptor library was made with the immunoSEQ multiplex PCR assay. TCRdb carries this immuneACCESS record with in-frame sequences only. Its versions omit some clonotypes, under half of them owing to an unresolved V gene in the studies checked, with the rest unexplained. A total of 360,000 or so clones appear in this sample, approximately 89% of them only once. The ten most abundant clones make up 3% to 4% of the sample. The sequencing input was peripheral blood. The receptors derive from a woman aged 55-75 years with COVID-19, enrolled during active disease.

The sample holds one count of this clone. This rearrangement joins TRBV29-1 to TRBJ2-3; TRBD1 might be the D (6 bases). CDR3 length: 13 amino acids. V lost 6 bases to trimming and J lost 5 bases, with 15 bases between them. Germline V gives CDR1 SQVTM, CDR2 ANQGSEA. CDR3: CSVLVQGRDTQYF. Written as DNA, the CDR3 is TGCAGCGTGTTGGTGCAGGGGAGAGATACGCAGTATTTT.

This chain links TRBV12-3 or TRBV12-4 with TRBJ1-1, with D possibly TRBD1 on 6 matching bases. Trimming cost V 3 bases and J 3 bases, with 8 bases left between them. CDR3 length: 13 amino acids. The CDR3 DNA is TGTGCCAGCAGTTTGGGACACTACACTGAAGCTTTCTTT. This encodes CASSLGHYTEAFF.

J is TRBJ1-2 and V is TRBV2; D unclear. Trimming left V 8 bases short and J 4 bases short, with 20 bases between. Germline-derived CDR1 and CDR2 are SNHLY and FYNNEI. The CDR3 spans 15 residues. This CDR3 is CASLLRDHRSYGYTF. DNA for the CDR3: TGTGCCAGCCTTTTGAGGGATCACAGAAGCTATGGCTACACCTTC.

The chain recombines TRBV11-2 with TRBJ1-2, with D uncertain. Trimming stripped 3 bases from V and 5 bases from J, with 13 bases between. Germline-derived CDR1 and CDR2 are SGHAT and FQNNGV. CDR3 length: 14 amino acids. CDR3: CASSLRTDTYGYTF. Written as DNA, the CDR3 is TGTGCCAGCAGCTTGCGTACAGACACTTATGGCTACACCTTC.

The gene calls are TRBV11-1 and TRBJ2-5; 8 nucleotides line up with TRBD2. The germline gives CDR1 SGHAT, CDR2 FQDESV (reference sequence). The ends lost 4 bases at V and 5 bases at J; junction bases unmatched: 6. The CDR3 is made up of 14 amino acids. The CDR3: CASSSGLAWETQYF. Written as DNA, the CDR3 is TGTGCCAGCAGCTCCGGACTAGCTTGGGAGACCCAGTACTTC.

The CDR3 loop is CASSLTAYGYTF. CDR3 DNA sequence: TGCGCCAGCAGCTTGACAGCCTATGGCTACACCTTC. The gene calls are TRBV5-1 and TRBJ1-2; D not resolved. This CDR3 comprises 12 residues. Germline assignment: CDR1 SGHRS and CDR2 YFSETQ. Trimming took 1 base from V and 4 from J, leaving 5 bases between them.

For the CDR3, the DNA is TGTGCCAGCAGAGCATTATCAGGTTTATCCGGTTCACCCCTCCACTTT. Translating gives CASRALSGLSGSPLHF. The chain couples TRBV2 to TRBJ1-6; D is uncertain. CDR3 size: 16 residues. V shed 6 bases and J shed 9 bases, with 21 bases lying between them. The V gene's germline CDR1 is SNHLY and CDR2 FYNNEI.

The genes are TRBV11-2 and TRBJ2-5; 11 bases line up with TRBD2. The J segment lost 2 bases and the V segment lost 5 bases, leaving 4 bases of the junction unmatched. Per the germline V gene, CDR1 is SGHAT and CDR2 is FQNNGV. CDR3 size: 15 residues. CDR3 nucleotides: TGTGCCAGCAGCATACCTAGCGGGGGGCAAGAGACCCAGTACTTC. This sequence encodes CASSIPSGGQETQYF.

This chain connects TRBV18 to TRBJ1-1; 7 bases are a match to TRBD1. V was clipped by 3 bases and J by 4 bases; unmatched bases: 11. Germline V gene data show CDR1 as KGHSH and CDR2 as LQKENI. This CDR3 region has 16 residues. The CDR3 loop reads CASSPSSTGSGTEAFF. CDR3 DNA: TGTGCCAGCTCACCTTCTTCGACAGGGTCTGGCACTGAAGCTTTCTTT.

The chain uses TRBV18 and TRBJ1-5; 7 nucleotides line up with TRBD1. The germline CDR1 and CDR2 sequences are KGHSH and LQKENI. The CDR3 totals 17 residues. The V and J ends lost 4 bases and 3 bases, in that order; junction bases with no gene match: 12. The CDR3 DNA is TGTGCCAGCTCACGGGTTGCAGGAGGGGGCGACAATCAGCCCCAGCATTTT. This codes for CASSRVAGGGDNQPQHF. The whole variable domain, remainder taken from reference TRBV18 and TRBJ1-5, is NAGVMQNPRHLVRRRGQEARLRCSPMKGHSHVYWYRQLPEEGLKFMVYLQKENIIDESGMPKERFSAEFPKEGPSILRIQQVVRGDSAAYFCASSRVAGGGDNQPQHFGDGTRLSIL.

The rearrangement uses TRBV5-1 and TRBJ2-7; 7 positions agree with TRBD1. Per germline, CDR1 SGHRS and CDR2 YFSETQ. V was clipped by 3 bases and J by 3 bases; unmatched bases: 6. The CDR3 runs 14 residues. As DNA, the CDR3 is TGCGCCAGCAGCTCCCGGGACAGCGGCTACGAGCAGTACTTC. It yields the protein CASSSRDSGYEQYF.

As for this clone: Other DNA sequences within the sample encode an identical CDR3. The chain employs TRBV5-1 and TRBJ1-5; 7 bases fit TRBD1. The CDR3 covers 14 residues. With V trimmed by 1 base and J by 4 bases, 2 bases remained unmatched. Looked up from germline, CDR1 is SGHRS and CDR2 is YFSETQ. CDR3 sequence: CASSLTGVNQPQHF. The CDR3 bases are TGCGCCAGCAGCTTGACAGGGGTGAATCAGCCCCAGCATTTT.

The chain recombines TRBV5-1 with TRBJ1-2; no clear D gene. From germline, CDR1 is SGHRS and CDR2 YFSETQ. Trimming took 5 bases from V and 4 from J, leaving 15 bases between them. The CDR3 totals 14 residues. In DNA form, the CDR3 reads TGCGCCAGCAGTCCGGCCACAGCAACCTATGGCTACACCTTC. This translates into CASSPATATYGYTF.

The V and J genes are TRBV2 and TRBJ1-5; possible D gene TRBD1, 6 bases. The germline V gene encodes CDR1 SNHLY and CDR2 FYNNEI. Between the trimmed V and J ends, which lost 8 bases and 0 bases, there was a span of 14 bases. The CDR3 sequence is 15 residues long. This chain's CDR3 is CASGGGQNSNQPQHF. DNA for the CDR3: TGTGCCAGCGGGGGGGGGCAGAATAGCAATCAGCCCCAGCATTTT. The variable domain in full, with the rest retrieved from reference TRBV2 and TRBJ1-5, is EPEVTQTPSHQVTQMGQEVILRCVPISNHLYFYWYRQILGQKVEFLVSFYNNEISEKSEIFDDQFSVERPDGSNFTLKIRSTKLEDSAMYFCASGGGQNSNQPQHFGDGTRLSIL.

In DNA, the CDR3 is TGTGCCACAGGGGAGCCCTCCTACAATGAGCAGTTCTTC. Its translation: CATGEPSYNEQFF. V gene TRBV5-4 combines with J gene TRBJ2-1; D may be TRBD1 (6 bases). Per germline, CDR1 SGHNT and CDR2 YYREEE (reference sequence). Trimming left V 9 bases short and J 0 bases short, with 10 bases between. The CDR3 runs 13 residues. Using reference TRBV5-4 and TRBJ2-1 for the parts outside the CDR3, the full variable domain is ETGVTQSPTHLIKTRGQQVTLRCSSQSGHNTVSWYQQALGQGPQFIFQYYREEENGRGNFPPRFSGLQFPNYSSELNVNALELDDSALYLCATGEPSYNEQFFGPGTRLTVL.

The rearrangement uses TRBV9 and TRBJ2-7, with D maybe TRBD1 (7 bases). V was pared by 4 bases and J by 7 bases, with 18 bases between. This CDR3 region has 14 residues. Germline V CDR1 and CDR2: SGDLS, YYNGEE. The CDR3 loop is CASSLRQGAGEQYF. In DNA, the CDR3 is TGTGCCAGCAGCCTTAGACAGGGCGCGGGGGAGCAGTACTTC.

The chain uses TRBV7-2 and TRBJ2-1, with 15 nucleotides matching TRBD2. CDR3 length equals 16 residues. With V trimmed by 5 bases and J by 9 bases, 8 bases remained unmatched. Germline CDR1 and CDR2: SGHTA and FQGNSA. CDR3 bases: TGTGCCAGCAGCCAGGGACTAGCGGGGGGTCCGGGTGAGCAGTTCTTC. This codes for CASSQGLAGGPGEQFF.

This chain uses TRBV25-1 with TRBJ1-6, with unresolved D. With 5 bases removed from V and 7 bases from J, the gap between germline ends came to 9 bases. The CDR3 is made up of 13 amino acids. CDR1 MGHDK and CDR2 SYGVNS come from the germline V gene. CDR3 sequence reads: CASSLNTNSPLHF. DNA of the CDR3: TGTGCCAGCAGTCTAAATACGAATTCACCCCTCCACTTT.

This clone showed up just once. The chain joins TRBV19 to TRBJ1-2; D might be TRBD1 (6 bases). V lost 2 bases to trimming and J lost 8 bases, with 18 bases between them. This CDR3 comprises 15 residues. Germline values: CDR1 LNHDA, CDR2 SQIVND (reference sequence). The CDR3 sequence is CASSITDRQGNGYTF. The DNA of the CDR3 is TGTGCCAGTAGTATAACCGACAGGCAGGGAAACGGCTACACCTTC.

The chain has TRBV10-3 and TRBJ2-1; the D gene is possibly TRBD2 (6 bases). Germline V gives CDR1 ENHRY, CDR2 SYGVKD. This CDR3 contains 12 residues. Trimming stripped 2 bases from V and 10 bases from J, with 9 bases between. DNA for the CDR3: TGTGCCATCAGTGAGGGAGGGATAGAGCAGTTCTTC. Translating it yields CAISEGGIEQFF.

On this clone itself: A much bigger clone sits one base away, suggesting this may be a read error. The rearrangement joins TRBV5-1 to TRBJ2-7; 11 bases line up with TRBD1. This CDR3 region has 15 residues. The germline V gene has CDR1 SGHRS and CDR2 YFSETQ. CDR3 sequence reads: CARSWGDRGFYEQYF. The CDR3 coding sequence is TGCGCCCGCAGCTGGGGGGACAGGGGGTTTTACGAGCAGTACTTC. Variable domain in full (rest from reference TRBV5-1 and TRBJ2-7): KAGVTQTPRYLIKTRGQQVTLSCSPISGHRSVSWYQQTPGQGLQFLFEYFSETQRNKGNFPGRFSGRQFSNSRSEMNVSTLELGDSALYLCARSWGDRGFYEQYFGPGTRLTVT.